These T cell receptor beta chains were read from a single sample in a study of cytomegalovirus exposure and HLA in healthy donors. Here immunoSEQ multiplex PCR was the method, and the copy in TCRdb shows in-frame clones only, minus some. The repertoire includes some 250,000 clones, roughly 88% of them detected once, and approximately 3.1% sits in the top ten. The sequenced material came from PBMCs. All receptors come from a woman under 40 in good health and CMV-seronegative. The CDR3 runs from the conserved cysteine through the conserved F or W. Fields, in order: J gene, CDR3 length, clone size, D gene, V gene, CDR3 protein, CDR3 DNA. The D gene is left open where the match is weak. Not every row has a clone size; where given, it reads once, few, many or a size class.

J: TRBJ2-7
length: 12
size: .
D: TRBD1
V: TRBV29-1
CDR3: CSVGTGAYEQYF
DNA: TGCAGCGTGGGGACAGGGGCCTACGAGCAGTACTTC

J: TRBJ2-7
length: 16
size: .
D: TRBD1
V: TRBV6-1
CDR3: CASSGSGDRGRNEQYF
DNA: TGTGCCAGCAGTGGCTCGGGGGACAGGGGGCGGAACGAGCAGTACTTC

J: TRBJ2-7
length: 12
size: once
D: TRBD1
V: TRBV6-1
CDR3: CASSRQGNEQYF
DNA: TGTGCCAGCAGTAGACAGGGGAACGAGCAGTACTTC

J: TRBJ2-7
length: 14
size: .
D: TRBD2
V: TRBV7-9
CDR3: CASNPSGSSYEQYF
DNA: TGTGCCAGCAATCCTAGCGGGAGCTCCTACGAGCAGTACTTC

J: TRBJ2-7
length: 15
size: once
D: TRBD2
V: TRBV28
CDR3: CASSFSAGGLNEQYF
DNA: TGTGCCAGCAGTTTTAGTGCGGGGGGGCTCAACGAGCAGTACTTC

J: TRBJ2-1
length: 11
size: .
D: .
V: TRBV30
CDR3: CAWTLGADQFF
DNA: TGTGCCTGGACCTTAGGGGCAGACCAGTTCTTC

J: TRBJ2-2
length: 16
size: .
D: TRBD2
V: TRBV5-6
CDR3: CASSRQTSGSTGELFF
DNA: TGTGCCAGCAGCAGGCAGACTAGCGGGAGCACCGGGGAGCTGTTTTTT

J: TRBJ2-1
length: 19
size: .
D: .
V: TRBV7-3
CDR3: CASSPHPRLGVGKGNEQFF
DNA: TGTGCCAGCAGCCCCCACCCGCGCCTGGGGGTGGGAAAGGGCAATGAGCAGTTCTTC

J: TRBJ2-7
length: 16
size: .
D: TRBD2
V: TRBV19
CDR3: CASSIGLAVGNYEQYF
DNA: TGTGCCAGTAGTATAGGACTAGCGGTAGGAAACTACGAGCAGTACTTC

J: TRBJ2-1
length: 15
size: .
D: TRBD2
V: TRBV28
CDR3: CASSKGTSGTNEQFF
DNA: TGTGCCAGCAGTAAGGGGACTAGCGGGACCAATGAGCAGTTCTTC

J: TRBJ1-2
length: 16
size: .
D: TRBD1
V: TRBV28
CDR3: CASSPETGGGYYGYTF
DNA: TGTGCCAGCAGTCCAGAAACAGGGGGAGGGTACTATGGCTACACCTTC

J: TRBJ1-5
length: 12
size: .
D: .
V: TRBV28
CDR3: CASSLILQPQHF
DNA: TGTGCCAGCAGTCTTATCCTTCAGCCCCAGCATTTT

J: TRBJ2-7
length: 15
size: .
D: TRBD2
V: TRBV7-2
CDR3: CASSMPGLAGERWYF
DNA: TGTGCCAGCAGCATGCCGGGACTAGCGGGAGAAAGGTGGTACTTC

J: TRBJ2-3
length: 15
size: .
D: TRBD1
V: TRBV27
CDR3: CASSGAGQGTDTQYF
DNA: TGTGCCAGCAGTGGGGCGGGACAGGGCACAGATACGCAGTATTTT

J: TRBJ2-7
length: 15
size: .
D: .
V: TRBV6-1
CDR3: CASSHGQTGLYEQYF
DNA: TGTGCCAGCAGCCATGGCCAAACAGGGTTGTACGAGCAGTACTTC

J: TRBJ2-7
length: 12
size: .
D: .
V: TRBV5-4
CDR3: CASSRDNYEQYF
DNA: TGTGCCAGCAGTCGGGACAACTACGAGCAGTACTTC

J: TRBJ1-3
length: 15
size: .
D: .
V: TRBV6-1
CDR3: CASSPQDSSGNTIYF
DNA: TGTGCCAGCAGTCCGCAGGACAGTTCGGGAAACACCATATATTTT

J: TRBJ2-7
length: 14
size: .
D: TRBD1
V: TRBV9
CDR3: CASSPGQGAYEQYF
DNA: TGTGCCAGCAGCCCGGGACAGGGGGCCTACGAGCAGTACTTC

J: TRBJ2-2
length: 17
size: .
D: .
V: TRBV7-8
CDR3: CASSLGEAGWDTGELFF
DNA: TGTGCCAGCAGCTTAGGGGAGGCGGGATGGGACACCGGGGAGCTGTTTTTT

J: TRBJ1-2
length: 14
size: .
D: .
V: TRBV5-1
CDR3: CASSLLGVNYGYTF
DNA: TGCGCCAGCAGCTTGTTAGGGGTGAACTATGGCTACACCTTC

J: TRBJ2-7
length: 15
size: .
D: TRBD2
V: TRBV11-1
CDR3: CASSDREADPYEQYF
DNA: TGTGCCAGCAGCGACCGGGAGGCAGATCCCTACGAGCAGTACTTC